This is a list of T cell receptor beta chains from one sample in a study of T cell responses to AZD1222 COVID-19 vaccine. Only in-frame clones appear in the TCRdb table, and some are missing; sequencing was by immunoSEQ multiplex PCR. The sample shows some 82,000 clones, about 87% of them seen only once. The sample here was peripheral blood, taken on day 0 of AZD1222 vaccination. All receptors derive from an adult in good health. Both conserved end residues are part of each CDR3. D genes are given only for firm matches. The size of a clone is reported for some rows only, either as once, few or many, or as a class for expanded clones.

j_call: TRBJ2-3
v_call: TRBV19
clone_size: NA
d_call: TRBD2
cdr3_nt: TGTGCCAGTAGTCTTGCCGGGACTAGCGGGGGGGCTGGTGATACGCAGTATTTT
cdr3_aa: CASSLAGTSGGAGDTQYF

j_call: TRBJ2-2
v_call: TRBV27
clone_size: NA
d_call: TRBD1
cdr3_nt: TGTGCCAGCTGGACAGGGGGCATTTTGAACACCGGGGAGCTGTTTTTT
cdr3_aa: CASWTGGILNTGELFF

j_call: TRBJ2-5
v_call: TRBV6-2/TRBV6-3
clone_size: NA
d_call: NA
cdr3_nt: TGTGCCAGCAGTTCCCCGACTGTGTTTGGGACCCAGTACTTC
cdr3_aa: CASSSPTVFGTQYF

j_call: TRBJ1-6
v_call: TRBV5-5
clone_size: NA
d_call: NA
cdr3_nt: TGTGCCAGCAGAAGCGACACTGGAGCTTCACCCCTCCACTTT
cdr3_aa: CASRSDTGASPLHF

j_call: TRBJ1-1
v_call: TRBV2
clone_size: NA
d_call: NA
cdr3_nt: TGTGCCAGCAGTGACGACAGGAACACTGAAGCTTTCTTT
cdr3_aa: CASSDDRNTEAFF

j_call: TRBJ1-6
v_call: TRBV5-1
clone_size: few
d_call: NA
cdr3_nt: TGCGCCAGCAGCTTGGCCACGGGGTTTGGATCACCCCTCCACTTT
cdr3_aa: CASSLATGFGSPLHF

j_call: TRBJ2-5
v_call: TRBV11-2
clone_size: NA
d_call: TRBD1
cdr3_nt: TGTGCCAGCAGCTCCCCCGGACAGGGCGCAGAGACCCAGTACTTC
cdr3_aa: CASSSPGQGAETQYF

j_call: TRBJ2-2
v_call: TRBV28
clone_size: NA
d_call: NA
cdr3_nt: TGTGCCAGCAGTTTAGACCAGCGGGCCACCGGGGAGCTGTTTTTT
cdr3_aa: CASSLDQRATGELFF

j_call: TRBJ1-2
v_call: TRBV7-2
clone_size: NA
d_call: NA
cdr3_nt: TGTGCCAGCAGCACTACGTGGACACAGTATGGCTACACCTTC
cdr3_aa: CASSTTWTQYGYTF

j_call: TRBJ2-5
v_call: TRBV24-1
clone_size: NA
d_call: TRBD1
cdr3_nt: TGTGCCACCAGTGACCGGAGCAGGGGGCAGGAAGAGACCCAGTACTTC
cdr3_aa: CATSDRSRGQEETQYF

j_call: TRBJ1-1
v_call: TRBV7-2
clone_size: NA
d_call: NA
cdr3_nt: TGTGCCAGCAGCTCGATCAAGGGGAAGGGAACTGAAGCTTTCTTT
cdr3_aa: CASSSIKGKGTEAFF

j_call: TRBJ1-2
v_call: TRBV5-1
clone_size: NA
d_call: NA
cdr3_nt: TGCGCCAGCAGCTTGGAGCACAGGAACACCTATGGCTACACCTTC
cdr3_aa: CASSLEHRNTYGYTF

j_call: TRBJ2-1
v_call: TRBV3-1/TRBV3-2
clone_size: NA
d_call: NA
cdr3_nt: TGTGCCAGCAGCCAAGAATTAACGGGGAAAACCTACAATGAGCAGTTCTTC
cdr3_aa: CASSQELTGKTYNEQFF

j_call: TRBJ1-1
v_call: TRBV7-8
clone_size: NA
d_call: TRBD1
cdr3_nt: TGTGCCAGCAGCCTCAGGACAGGGGCTGAAGCTTTCTTT
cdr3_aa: CASSLRTGAEAFF

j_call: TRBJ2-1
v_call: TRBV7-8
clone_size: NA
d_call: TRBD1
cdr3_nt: TGTGCCAGCACTCGTCAGGGGGCTGGTGAGCAGTTCTTC
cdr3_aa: CASTRQGAGEQFF

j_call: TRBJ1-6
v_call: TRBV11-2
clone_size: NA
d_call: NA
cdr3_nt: TGTGCCAGCAGCTTAGAGCCCCGACAAAGGGGTTCACCCCTCCACTTT
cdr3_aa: CASSLEPRQRGSPLHF

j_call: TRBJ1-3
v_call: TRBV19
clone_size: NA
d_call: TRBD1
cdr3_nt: TGTGCCAGTAGTATCCCGGGACAGGGGGCTGGAAACACCATATATTTT
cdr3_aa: CASSIPGQGAGNTIYF

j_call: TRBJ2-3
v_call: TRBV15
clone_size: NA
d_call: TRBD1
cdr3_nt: TGTGCCACCAGCAGAGAAAGTCGAACAGGGGACCGCACAGATACGCAGTATTTT
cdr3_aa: CATSRESRTGDRTDTQYF

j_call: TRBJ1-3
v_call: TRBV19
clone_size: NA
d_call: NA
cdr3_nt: TGTGCCAGTAGTCCAGCGACAGAAGGGTCTGGAAACACCATATATTTT
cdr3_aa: CASSPATEGSGNTIYF

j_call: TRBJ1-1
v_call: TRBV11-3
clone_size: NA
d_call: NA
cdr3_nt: TGTGCCAGCAGCGGGGGACAGAACACTGAAGCTTTCTTT
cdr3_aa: CASSGGQNTEAFF

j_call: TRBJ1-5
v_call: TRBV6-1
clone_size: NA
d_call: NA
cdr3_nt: TGTGCCAGCAGTGAAGTTCTGACAAAAAACAGTCAGCCCCAGCATTTT
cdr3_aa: CASSEVLTKNSQPQHF

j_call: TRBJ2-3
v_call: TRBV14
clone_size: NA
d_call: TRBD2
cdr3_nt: TGTGCCAGCAGCCGAAGACTAGCGGGGGGATACACAGATACGCAGTATTTT
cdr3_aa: CASSRRLAGGYTDTQYF

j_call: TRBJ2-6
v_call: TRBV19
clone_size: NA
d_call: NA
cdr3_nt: TGTGCCAGTACTTTCGGAGATTCTGGGGCCAACGTCCTGACTTTC
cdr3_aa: CASTFGDSGANVLTF

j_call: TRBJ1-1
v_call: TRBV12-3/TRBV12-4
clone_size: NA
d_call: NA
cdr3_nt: TGTGCCAGCAGCGTACAGAACCTGGAAGAAGCTTTCTTT
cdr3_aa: CASSVQNLEEAFF

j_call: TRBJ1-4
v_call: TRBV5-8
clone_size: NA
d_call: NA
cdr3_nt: TGTGCCAGCAGCTTGGGTCACGCTGCGACTAATGAAAAACTGTTTTTT
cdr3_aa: CASSLGHAATNEKLFF

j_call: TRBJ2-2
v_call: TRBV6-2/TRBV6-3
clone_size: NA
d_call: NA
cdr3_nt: TGTGCCAGCAGTTATTTGCCCTGGGGGCACCGGGGAACCGGGGAGCTGTTTTTT
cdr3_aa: CASSYLPWGHRGTGELFF

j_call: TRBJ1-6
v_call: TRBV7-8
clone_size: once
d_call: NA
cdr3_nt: TGTGCCAGCAGCTTAGTAGGGACCTCAGGATCCCTCCACTTT
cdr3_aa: CASSLVGTSGSLHF

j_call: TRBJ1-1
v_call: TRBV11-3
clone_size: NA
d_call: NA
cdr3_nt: TGTGCCAGCAGCAACACCCCAGACCAAGCTTTCTTT
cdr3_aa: CASSNTPDQAFF

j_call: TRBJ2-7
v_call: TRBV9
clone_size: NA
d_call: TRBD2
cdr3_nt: TGTGCCAGCAGCGTAGATGCGGGGGGACCCTACGAGCAGTACTTC
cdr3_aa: CASSVDAGGPYEQYF

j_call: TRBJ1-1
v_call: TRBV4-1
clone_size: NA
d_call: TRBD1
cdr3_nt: TGCGCCAGCAGCCAAAGACAGGGGCAACACTATAGGGACACTGAAGCTTTCTTT
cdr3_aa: CASSQRQGQHYRDTEAFF

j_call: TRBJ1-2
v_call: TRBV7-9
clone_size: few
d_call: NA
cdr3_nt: TGTGCCAGCAGTCCGGGTCTTTTGGGCTACACCTTC
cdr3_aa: CASSPGLLGYTF

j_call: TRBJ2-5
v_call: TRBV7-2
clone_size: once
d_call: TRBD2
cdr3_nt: TGTGCCAGCAGCTCCCGGACTAGCAGAGAGACCCAGTACTTC
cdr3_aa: CASSSRTSRETQYF

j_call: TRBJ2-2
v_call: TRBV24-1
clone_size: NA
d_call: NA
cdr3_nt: TGTGCCACCAGTGATCCCATACTGAACACCGGGGAGCTGTTTTTT
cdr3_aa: CATSDPILNTGELFF

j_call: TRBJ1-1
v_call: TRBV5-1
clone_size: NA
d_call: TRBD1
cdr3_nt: TGCGCCAGCAGCTTGCTAACAGGGGTAGGAACTGAAGCTTTCTTT
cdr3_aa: CASSLLTGVGTEAFF

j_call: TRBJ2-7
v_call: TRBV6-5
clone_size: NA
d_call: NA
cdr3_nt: TGTGCCAGCAACGGAGGACAAGCCTACGAGCAGTACTTC
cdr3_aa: CASNGGQAYEQYF

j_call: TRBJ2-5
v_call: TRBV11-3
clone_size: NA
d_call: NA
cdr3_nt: TGTGCCAGCAGCTCCAGGACGGCTGGGCTAGAGACCCAGTACTTC
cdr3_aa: CASSSRTAGLETQYF

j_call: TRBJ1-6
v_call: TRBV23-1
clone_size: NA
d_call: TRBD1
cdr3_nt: TGCGCCAGCAGTCGGGACAGGTTGGTTTCACCCCTCCACTTT
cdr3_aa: CASSRDRLVSPLHF

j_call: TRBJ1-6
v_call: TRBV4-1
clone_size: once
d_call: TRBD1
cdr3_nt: TGCGCCAGCAGTCCAGGGGGCAGGAGCTCCTATAATTCACCCCTCCACTTT
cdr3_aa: CASSPGGRSSYNSPLHF

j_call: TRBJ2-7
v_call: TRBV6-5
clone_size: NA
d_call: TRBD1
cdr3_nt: TGTGCCAGCAGCCCCGCCGGGACAGGGACGGTCGAGCAGTACTTC
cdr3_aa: CASSPAGTGTVEQYF

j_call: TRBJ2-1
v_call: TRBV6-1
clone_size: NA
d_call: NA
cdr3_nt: TGTGCCAGCAGTGAAAATCTGGGTTGGGATGAGCAGTTCTTC
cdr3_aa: CASSENLGWDEQFF

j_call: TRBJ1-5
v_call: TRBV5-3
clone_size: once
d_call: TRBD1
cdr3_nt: TGTGCCAGAAGCTTTGACAGGGGGCGAAATCAGCCCCAGCATTTT
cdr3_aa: CARSFDRGRNQPQHF

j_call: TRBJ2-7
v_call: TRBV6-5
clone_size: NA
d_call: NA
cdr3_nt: TGTGCCAGCAGTTACTCGGGGTTACTCTCCTACGAGCAGTACTTC
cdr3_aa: CASSYSGLLSYEQYF

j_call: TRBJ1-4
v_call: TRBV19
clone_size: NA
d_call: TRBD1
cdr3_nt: TGTGCCAGTAGTATCTCTCCCTGGCAGGGGGCGTTGGAAAAACTGTTTTTT
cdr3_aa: CASSISPWQGALEKLFF

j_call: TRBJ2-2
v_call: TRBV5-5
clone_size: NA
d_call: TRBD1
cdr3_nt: TGTGCCAGCAGCCAGGACAGGGCCGGGGAGCTGTTTTTT
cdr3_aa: CASSQDRAGELFF

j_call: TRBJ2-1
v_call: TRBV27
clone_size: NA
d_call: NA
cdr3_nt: TGTGCCAGCAGTCCGGTTGGGCGGGGGCTCCTAGATGAGCAGTTCTTC
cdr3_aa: CASSPVGRGLLDEQFF

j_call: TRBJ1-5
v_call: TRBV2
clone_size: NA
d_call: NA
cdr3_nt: TGTGCCAGCAGTCCCTTGGGGGCAGGGAATAGCAATCAGCCCCAGCATTTT
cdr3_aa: CASSPLGAGNSNQPQHF

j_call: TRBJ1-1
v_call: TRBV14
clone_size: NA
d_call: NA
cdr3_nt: TGTGCCAGCAGCCTCACTCTGAACACTGAAGCTTTCTTT
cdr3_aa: CASSLTLNTEAFF

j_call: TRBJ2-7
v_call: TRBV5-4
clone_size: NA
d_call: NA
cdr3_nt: TGTGCCAGCAGCTTGTTTAATAGCTACTCCTACGAGCAGTACTTC
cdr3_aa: CASSLFNSYSYEQYF

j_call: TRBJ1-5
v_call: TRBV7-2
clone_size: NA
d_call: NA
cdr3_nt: TGTGCCAGCAGCGAGGGGCAGGGGAATCAGCCCCAGCATTTT
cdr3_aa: CASSEGQGNQPQHF

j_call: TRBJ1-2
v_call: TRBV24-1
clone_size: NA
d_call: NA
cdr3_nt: TGTGCCACCAGTGACGCCGGGACGGACGTCATGGTGGGTGGCTACACCTTC
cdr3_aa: CATSDAGTDVMVGGYTF

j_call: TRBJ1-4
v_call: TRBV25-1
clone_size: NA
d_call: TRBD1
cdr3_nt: TGTGCCAGCAGACAGGGGGCGGGTGAAAAACTGTTTTTT
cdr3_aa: CASRQGAGEKLFF

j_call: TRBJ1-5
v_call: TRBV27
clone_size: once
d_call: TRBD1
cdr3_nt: TGTGCCAGCAGTTTGGCAGGGGGTCCGCGTCAGCCCCAGCATTTT
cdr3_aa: CASSLAGGPRQPQHF

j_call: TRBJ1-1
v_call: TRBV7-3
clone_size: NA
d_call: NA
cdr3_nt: TGTGCCAGCAGCTTAGGCGGGGGACAAATGAACACTGAAGCTTTCTTT
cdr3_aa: CASSLGGGQMNTEAFF

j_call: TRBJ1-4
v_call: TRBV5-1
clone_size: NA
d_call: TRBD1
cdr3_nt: TGCGCCAGCAGCCCGGGACAGGGGATTAATGAAAAACTGTTTTTT
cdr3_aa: CASSPGQGINEKLFF

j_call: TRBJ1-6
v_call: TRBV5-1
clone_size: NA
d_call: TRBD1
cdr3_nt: TGCGCCAGCAGCTGGGGTGGGACAGGGGATAATTCACCCCTCCACTTT
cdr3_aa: CASSWGGTGDNSPLHF